Listed here are 18 T cell receptor beta chains from one sample, sequenced in a study of identical twins. TCRdb re-analysed the 5' RACE reads in MiXCR, keeping a single row per CDR3 protein. The data hold fewer than 550,000 distinct CDR3 sequences, with approximately 14% observed a single time. These data also formed part of another study, on yellow fever vaccine responses in identical twins.

The sequenced material came from CD4+ T cells sorted from blood. All receptors derive from a woman aged 18-30 years in good health.

This clonotype has a count of ten or more. This chain uses TRBV12-3 or TRBV12-4 with TRBJ2-7; 7 nucleotides line up with TRBD1. The junction had 7 bases not matched to a gene; V was cut back by 5 bases and J by 0 bases. The CDR3 runs to 15 residues. CDR3 sequence reads: CASSQQGKGSYEQYF. The CDR3, as DNA: TGTGCCAGCAGTCAACAGGGGAAGGGCTCCTACGAGCAGTACTTC.

CDR3 coding DNA: TGTGCCAGCAGGGGGACAGGGGGAAACGAGCAGTACTTC. Translated: CASRGTGGNEQYF. The rearrangement joins TRBV2 to TRBJ2-7, with 11 bases fitting TRBD1. The CDR3 totals 13 residues. Germline CDR1 reads SNHLY; CDR2 reads FYNNEI. V shed 6 bases, J shed 5 bases, and the junction held 3 bases outside the gene matches.

The chain has TRBV20-1 and TRBJ1-1, with TRBD1 matching 12 bases. The CDR3 length is 16 residues. V shed 6 bases, J shed 0 bases, and the junction held 8 bases outside the gene matches. Germline loops: CDR1 DFQATT, CDR2 SNEGSKA (reference sequence). The CDR3 spells CSAAGQGALLNTEAFF. CDR3 sequence (DNA): TGCAGTGCCGCGGGACAGGGGGCCTTATTGAACACTGAAGCTTTCTTT.

This clonotype was detected only a few times. V gene TRBV5-1 combines with J gene TRBJ2-1; D gene unclear. Trimming left V 4 bases short and J 9 bases short, with 14 bases between. CDR3 length: 13 residues. CDR1 SGHRS and CDR2 YFSETQ come from the germline V gene. This chain's CDR3 is CASSPRPAREQFF. In DNA form, the CDR3 reads TGCGCCAGCAGCCCCCGACCGGCGCGTGAGCAGTTCTTC.

This sequence joins TRBV3-1 and TRBJ1-1; D is uncertain. This CDR3 spans 12 amino acids. CDR1 LGHDT and CDR2 YNNKEL come from the germline V gene (reference sequence). The V gene lost 2 bases and the J gene lost 9 bases, with 10 bases spanning the gap. CDR3 DNA: TGTGCCAGCAGCCAACTTGGGAGCCAAGCTTTCTTT. Encoded protein: CASSQLGSQAFF.

This clonotype was seen many times. J is TRBJ2-7 and V is TRBV4-2; D call uncertain. The CDR3 totals 13 residues. Trimming stripped 2 bases from V and 0 bases from J, with 5 bases between. Germline V gene data show CDR1 as LGHNA and CDR2 as YNFKEQ. For the CDR3, the DNA is TGTGCCAGCAGCCAACCCCTCTCCTACGAGCAGTACTTC. It specifies CASSQPLSYEQYF.

There are a few counts of this clonotype. V and J are TRBV7-9 and TRBJ2-7; TRBD1 matches at 9 bases. CDR3 length: 14 amino acids. V gave up 6 bases and J gave up 3 bases; unmatched junction bases: 6. Germline lookup yields CDR1 SEHNR and CDR2 FQNEAQ (reference sequence). CDR3 in DNA: TGTGCCAGCAGTAATACGGACAGGGGCTACGAGCAGTACTTC. It encodes CASSNTDRGYEQYF.

This chain joins TRBV2 and TRBJ2-1, with 8 positions matching TRBD2. The CDR3 sequence is 15 residues long. Germline V lookup: CDR1 SNHLY, CDR2 FYNNEI. V lost 1 base and J lost 7; bases outside the gene matches: 6. For the CDR3, the DNA is TGTGCCAGCAGTGAAGGCGGAGCGGGAGTGAATGAGCAGTTCTTC. Amino acids: CASSEGGAGVNEQFF.

This clonotype has just a few counts. V usage is TRBV3-1 and J usage is TRBJ2-2, with 8 bases matching TRBD2. Trimming at V came to 4 bases and at J to 1 base, leaving 5 bases not matched to a gene. CDR3 length: 16 residues. Germline assignment: CDR1 LGHDT and CDR2 YNNKEL (reference sequence). CDR3 protein: CASSLRTSRNTGELFF. CDR3 coding DNA: TGTGCCAGCAGCCTCAGGACTAGCAGGAACACCGGGGAGCTGTTTTTT.

The V gene is TRBV7-8, the J gene TRBJ2-3; 8 bases line up with TRBD2. The CDR3 extends over 17 amino acids. Germline CDR1 and CDR2: SGHVS and FQNEAQ. J was trimmed by 6 bases and V by 5 bases; bases with no gene match: 16. CDR3 sequence reads: CASSPRGGGNRGDTQYF. CDR3 DNA sequence: TGTGCCAGCAGCCCCCGGGGGGGCGGGAATCGCGGTGATACGCAGTATTTT.

The rearrangement uses TRBV20-1 and TRBJ2-1; D perhaps matches TRBD2 (6 bases). V was trimmed by 1 base and J by 5 bases, leaving 15 bases between them. The CDR3 has 15 amino acids. CDR1 DFQATT and CDR2 SNEGSKA come from the germline V gene (reference sequence). The CDR3: CSARVEGGSNNEQFF. The CDR3 region has the DNA TGCAGTGCTAGAGTAGAAGGAGGGTCCAACAATGAGCAGTTCTTC.

This clonotype turned up a few times. The rearrangement links TRBV6-5 to TRBJ1-3; perhaps TRBD1 as D (5 bases). CDR1 is MNHEY, CDR2 SVGAGI, per germline. V lost 0 bases to trimming and J lost 2 bases, with 8 bases between them. The length of the CDR3 is 15 residues. CDR3 region: CASSYSGTAGNTIYF. DNA of the CDR3: TGTGCCAGCAGTTACTCTGGGACGGCTGGAAACACCATATATTTT.

This rearrangement joins TRBV29-1 to TRBJ2-5; D not certain. Trimming cost V 2 bases and J 4 bases, with 11 bases left between them. Per the germline V gene, CDR1 is SQVTM and CDR2 is ANQGSEA. There are 13 residues in the CDR3. CDR3 DNA: TGCAGCGTTGAACGTCCCATGAGAGAGACCCAGTACTTC. It yields the protein CSVERPMRETQYF.

V usage is TRBV5-6 and J usage is TRBJ2-4; D perhaps matches TRBD1 (5 bases). Germline CDR1 and CDR2: SGHDT and YYEEEE. The CDR3 has 14 residues. V was clipped by 4 bases and J by 5 bases, with 13 bases between them. Here the CDR3 reads CASSRPDKENIQYF. The CDR3 DNA reads as TGTGCCAGCAGCAGGCCGGACAAAGAAAACATTCAGTACTTC.

The chain combines TRBV28 with TRBJ1-4; no clear D gene. Germline V gene data show CDR1 as MDHEN and CDR2 as SYDVKM. Trimming removed 3 bases from V and 4 bases from J, with 9 bases in between. CDR3 length: 14 amino acids. CDR3 amino acids: CASSFGEYNEKLFF. The DNA of the CDR3 is TGTGCCAGCAGTTTCGGAGAGTATAATGAAAAACTGTTTTTT.

This sequence joins TRBV20-1 and TRBJ1-1, with 7 bases that match TRBD1. V shed 3 bases and J 11 bases; nucleotides not matched to a gene: 9. Germline V lookup: CDR1 DFQATT, CDR2 SNEGSKA (reference sequence). CDR3 length: 12 amino acids. The CDR3 sequence is CSASPRGGDAFF. The CDR3 region has the DNA TGCAGTGCTAGCCCCAGGGGGGGGGATGCTTTCTTT.

The chain couples TRBV20-1 to TRBJ2-7; D is ambiguous. CDR3 size: 14 residues. Germline V gives CDR1 DFQATT, CDR2 SNEGSKA (reference sequence). V was shortened by 6 bases and J by 3 bases, with 18 bases between the two germline ends. CDR3 loop: CSAPNAEALYEQYF. The CDR3 nucleotides read TGCAGTGCCCCAAATGCAGAGGCACTCTACGAGCAGTACTTC.

This clonotype was recorded many times. The genes are TRBV6-1 and TRBJ1-1, with 10 bases aligning to TRBD1. Germline assignment: CDR1 MNHNS and CDR2 SASEGT. The CDR3 spans 15 residues. The junction had 6 bases not matched to a gene; V was cut back by 6 bases and J by 2 bases. CDR3: CASRTGTGANTEAFF. CDR3 in DNA: TGTGCCAGCAGAACCGGGACAGGGGCTAACACTGAAGCTTTCTTT.